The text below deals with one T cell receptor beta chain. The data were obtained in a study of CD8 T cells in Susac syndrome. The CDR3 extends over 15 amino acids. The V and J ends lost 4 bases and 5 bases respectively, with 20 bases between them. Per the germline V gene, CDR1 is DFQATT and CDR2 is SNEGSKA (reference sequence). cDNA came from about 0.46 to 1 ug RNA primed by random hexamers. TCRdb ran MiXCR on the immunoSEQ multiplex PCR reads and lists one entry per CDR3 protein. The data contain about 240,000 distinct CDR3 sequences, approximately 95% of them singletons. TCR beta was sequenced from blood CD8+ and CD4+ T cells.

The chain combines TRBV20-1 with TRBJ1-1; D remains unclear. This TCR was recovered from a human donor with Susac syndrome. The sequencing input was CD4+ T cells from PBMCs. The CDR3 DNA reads TGCAGTGCTACCCAGCGGACCGCTGGCAGGACTGAAGCTTTCTTT. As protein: CSATQRTAGRTEAFF.